These 17 T cell receptor beta chains were all obtained from the same sample, sequenced in a study of blood T cells in healthy people across ages. A second PCR, run for roughly 7 to 11 cycles, used a sample-barcoded 5' primer plus a J-beta primer mix. TCRdb ran MiXCR on the 5' RACE reads and lists one entry per CDR3 protein. Altogether approximately 800,000 distinct CDR3 sequences are present, 62% being singletons, with the ten largest covering about 30%. The sequenced sample was blood. These receptors all stem from a young man in good health.

V gene TRBV7-2 combines with J gene TRBJ2-4; TRBD2 aligns across 10 bases. Judging by the DNA end, TRBJ2-7 fits better; the J call may be wrong. CDR1 and CDR2 from the germline V gene are SGHTA and FQGNSA. The CDR3 sequence is 16 residues long. This chain's CDR3 is CASSLRAGGLMNEQYF. The CDR3 DNA reads as TGTGCCAGCAGCTTACGAGCGGGGGGGCTCATGAACGAGCAGTACTTC.

The count of this clonotype is one. The chain carries TRBV7-9 and TRBJ1-2, with 7 bases that match TRBD1. The CDR3 length is 11 residues. V dropped 5 bases and J dropped 10; count of bases not matched to a gene: 4. In germline, CDR1 is SEHNR, CDR2 FQNEAQ (reference sequence). The CDR3 sequence is CASSPGGSYTF. DNA of the CDR3: TGTGCCAGCAGCCCAGGGGGTTCCTACACCTTC.

The chain recombines TRBV10-3 with TRBJ2-1; TRBD2 matches at 7 bases. Trimming cost V 9 bases and J 5 bases; bases outside gene matches: 10. The CDR3 is 14 residues long. Germline CDR1 ENHRY, CDR2 SYGVKD. CDR3 in DNA: TGTGCCATTCGGACTAGGGACTATAACAATGAGCAGTTCTTC. Protein sequence: CAIRTRDYNNEQFF.

This clonotype was seen ten or more times. The rearrangement uses TRBV7-3 and TRBJ2-5; D ambiguous. CDR3 length equals 12 residues. Trimming pared 4 bases from V and 10 bases from J, leaving 13 bases between. Germline CDR1 and CDR2: SGHTA and FQGTGA. CDR3 region: CASSSVRGDQYF. CDR3 DNA: TGTGCCAGCAGCTCCGTACGAGGCGACCAGTACTTC.

The chain couples TRBV4-2 to TRBJ2-1; D might be TRBD2 (5 bases). The germline V gene has CDR1 LGHNA and CDR2 YNFKEQ. This CDR3 spans 14 amino acids. V shed 1 base and J shed 13 bases, with 17 bases lying between them. CDR3: CASSQAAKEETQFF. In nucleotides, the CDR3 is TGTGCCAGCAGCCAAGCGGCGAAGGAGGAGACCCAGTTCTTC.

This clonotype was counted a few times. This chain connects TRBV20-1 to TRBJ2-7, with TRBD1 matching 7 bases. The CDR3 is 12 residues long. From germline, CDR1 is DFQATT and CDR2 SNEGSKA (reference sequence). The CDR3 nucleotides read TGCAGCGCAAGACAGGGCTCCTACGAGCAGTACTTC. Encoded protein: CSARQGSYEQYF.

This chain connects TRBV20-1 to TRBJ2-7, with 10 bases aligning to TRBD2. V lost 1 base and J lost 4; bases outside the gene matches: 10. Germline CDR1 DFQATT, CDR2 SNEGSKA (reference sequence). The CDR3 loop spans 16 amino acids. The DNA for the CDR3 is TGCAGTGCTAGAGCCCCTCTAGCGGGAGTCCCTTACGAGCAGTACTTC. Amino acids: CSARAPLAGVPYEQYF.

This clonotype occurred a few times. CDR3 in amino acids: CASSLRTGGYEQYF. DNA of the CDR3: TGTGCCAGCAGCCTCCGGACAGGGGGCTACGAGCAGTACTTC. This chain joins TRBV27 and TRBJ2-7; 10 nucleotides align to TRBD1. This CDR3 comprises 14 residues. The germline gives CDR1 MNHEY, CDR2 SMNVEV (reference sequence). V trimming: 6 bases; J trimming: 3 bases; junction bases outside the gene matches: 5.

This clonotype occurred a few times. This rearrangement joins TRBV6-5 to TRBJ1-6, with D hard to call. V lost 7 bases and J lost 9, with 16 bases in between. The CDR3 covers 14 residues. Germline lookup yields CDR1 MNHEY and CDR2 SVGAGI. The CDR3 region has the DNA TGTGCCAGCACCGAGAGACAAGCGGTTTCACCCCTCCACTTT. Translating gives CASTERQAVSPLHF.

In its sample, this clonotype was seen a few times. The chain is built from TRBV3-1 and TRBJ2-7; D is possibly TRBD1 (6 bases). The CDR3 length is 11 residues. Per the germline V gene, CDR1 is LGHDT and CDR2 is YNNKEL (reference sequence). V was cut by 5 bases and J by 7 bases, with 9 bases left in between. DNA for the CDR3: TGTGCCAGCAGCATAAGGGGGGAGCAGTACTTC. This translates into CASSIRGEQYF.

CDR3 in DNA: TGTGCCAGCACCCGATGGGGAAACACTGAAGCTTTCTTT. Amino acid sequence: CASTRWGNTEAFF. V is TRBV7-2 and J is TRBJ1-1; D is ambiguous. CDR3 length: 13 amino acids. CDR1 is SGHTA and CDR2 is FQGNSA in the germline V gene. V lost 7 bases and J 2 bases, leaving 11 bases between the germline ends.

This chain joins TRBV24-1 and TRBJ2-1; 8 bases are shared with TRBD1. Trimming at V came to 3 bases and at J to 10 bases, leaving 4 bases not matched to a gene. CDR1 is KGHDR and CDR2 is SFDVKD in the germline V gene. The CDR3 is made up of 13 amino acids. The CDR3 region is CATSDLDREEQFF. CDR3 nucleotide sequence: TGTGCCACCAGTGATCTGGACAGGGAGGAGCAGTTCTTC.

This clonotype was recorded once. The rearrangement joins TRBV29-1 to TRBJ2-3, with a weak D call TRBD1 (5 bases). The CDR3 is made up of 14 amino acids. V was shortened by 5 bases and J by 3 bases, with 15 bases between the two germline ends. CDR1 and CDR2 from the germline V gene are SQVTM and ANQGSEA. The CDR3 spells CSVFPGSVTDTQYF. CDR3 sequence (DNA): TGCAGCGTTTTTCCAGGGTCGGTTACAGATACGCAGTATTTT.

The chain uses TRBV12-3 or TRBV12-4 and TRBJ2-3; D possibly corresponds to TRBD2 (6 bases). The CDR3 consists of 17 residues. Trimming removed 6 bases at V and 0 bases at J, with 19 bases between. CDR3 protein: CASRSGVGRGSTDTQYF. In DNA form, the CDR3 reads TGTGCCAGCAGGTCGGGGGTTGGGCGGGGTAGCACAGATACGCAGTATTTT.

This clonotype is a singleton in its sample. The chain is built from TRBV6-5 and TRBJ1-2; 8 positions match TRBD1. This CDR3 region has 13 residues. V dropped 7 bases and J dropped 7; count of bases not matched to a gene: 8. Germline CDR1 and CDR2: MNHEY and SVGAGI. The CDR3 sequence: CASTKQGTGGYTF. The CDR3, as DNA: TGTGCCAGCACTAAACAGGGGACAGGTGGCTACACCTTC.

This clonotype was observed a few times. The chain recombines TRBV9 with TRBJ2-3; D unresolved. The length of the CDR3 is 13 residues. Germline V lookup: CDR1 SGDLS, CDR2 YYNGEE. Trimming took off 7 bases at V and 0 bases at J, with 9 bases between the two ends. The CDR3 nucleotides are TGTGCCAGCGGAAACGCGAGCACAGATACGCAGTATTTT. Amino acid sequence: CASGNASTDTQYF.

The chain couples TRBV28 to TRBJ2-7; D unclear. The J call may be in error: the DNA end matches TRBJ2-5 better. The CDR3 has 13 amino acids. Germline V gene lookup returns CDR1 MDHEN and CDR2 SYDVKM. The CDR3 region is CASRDSGHETQYF. The CDR3 coding sequence is TGTGCCAGCAGGGATTCGGGCCATGAGACCCAGTACTTC.